A single T cell receptor (beta chain) is shown here with its context. The data were obtained in a study of T cell responses to AZD1222 COVID-19 vaccine. Generated by immunoSEQ multiplex PCR, the TCRdb table keeps only in-frame clones and is missing some. The table lists about 180,000 clones, roughly 92% of them singletons. The sequenced sample was peripheral blood, obtained on day 0 of AZD1222 vaccination. The sequence came from an adult in good health.

The CDR3, as DNA: TGTGCCATCAGCGCCCGGACTAGCGGAACCTACAATGAGCAGTTCTTC. This translates into CAISARTSGTYNEQFF. V gene TRBV10-3 combines with J gene TRBJ2-1; 10 positions agree with TRBD2. Germline lookup yields CDR1 ENHRY and CDR2 SYGVKD. The trim removed 6 bases at V and 2 bases at J, leaving 7 bases unmatched. The CDR3 is 16 amino acids.